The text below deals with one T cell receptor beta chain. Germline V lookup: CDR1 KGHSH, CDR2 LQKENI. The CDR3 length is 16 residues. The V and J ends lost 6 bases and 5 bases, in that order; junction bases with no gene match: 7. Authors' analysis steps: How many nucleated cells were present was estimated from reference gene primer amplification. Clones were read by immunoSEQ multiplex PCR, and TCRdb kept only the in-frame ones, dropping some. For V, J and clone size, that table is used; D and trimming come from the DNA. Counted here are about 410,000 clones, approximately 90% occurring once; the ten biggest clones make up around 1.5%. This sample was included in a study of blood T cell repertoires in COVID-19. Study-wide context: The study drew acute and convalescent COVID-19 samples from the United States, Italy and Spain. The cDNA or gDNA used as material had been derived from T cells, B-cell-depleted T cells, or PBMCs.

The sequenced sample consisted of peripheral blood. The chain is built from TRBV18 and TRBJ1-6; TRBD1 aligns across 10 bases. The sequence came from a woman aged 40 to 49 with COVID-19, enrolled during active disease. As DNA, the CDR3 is TGTGCCAGCTCCCGGGACAGGGGACGGAATAATTCACCCCTCCACTTT. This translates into CASSRDRGRNNSPLHF.